Listed below are T cell receptor beta chains from one sample, sequenced in a study of blood T cells in healthy people across ages. From the 5' RACE reads, TCRdb called clonotypes with MiXCR, one entry per CDR3 protein. Here the sample spans 1.5 million to 2 million distinct CDR3 sequences, approximately 30% being singletons. Sequencing input: blood. These receptors were collected from a woman aged 25 to 39 in good health. Each CDR3 is given with its conserved first and last residue. A D gene is named only where the DNA matches it firmly. Some rows have no size entry. The others give once, few or many, or a class for an expanded clone.

clone size: few
D gene: .
V gene: TRBV28
J gene: TRBJ2-5
CDR3 protein: CASGIGQETQYF
CDR3 DNA: TGTGCCAGCGGTATCGGACAAGAGACCCAGTACTTC

clone size: .
D gene: .
V gene: TRBV18
J gene: TRBJ2-3
CDR3 protein: CAGSEGYSSTDTQYF
CDR3 DNA: TGTGCCGGCTCCGAGGGGTACTCTAGCACAGATACGCAGTATTTT

clone size: few
D gene: .
V gene: TRBV7-9
J gene: TRBJ2-1
CDR3 protein: CASSLRLSSHNEQFF
CDR3 DNA: TGTGCCAGCAGCCTCCGACTCTCGTCCCACAATGAGCAGTTCTTC

clone size: .
D gene: .
V gene: TRBV12-3/TRBV12-4
J gene: TRBJ1-5
CDR3 protein: CASSLEVYNQPQHF
CDR3 DNA: TGTGCCAGCAGTTTAGAGGTTTACAATCAGCCCCAGCATTTT

clone size: many
D gene: .
V gene: TRBV29-1
J gene: TRBJ2-6
CDR3 protein: CSVEDLSSGANVLTF
CDR3 DNA: TGCAGCGTTGAAGACCTGAGCTCTGGGGCCAACGTCCTGACTTTC

clone size: once
D gene: .
V gene: TRBV11-2
J gene: TRBJ1-1
CDR3 protein: CACSLVWGDTEAFF
CDR3 DNA: TGTGCCTGCAGCTTAGTTTGGGGGGACACTGAAGCTTTCTTT

clone size: many
D gene: .
V gene: TRBV29-1
J gene: TRBJ2-4
CDR3 protein: CSVMVEAALRGIQYF
CDR3 DNA: TGCAGCGTGATGGTCGAGGCGGCGTTACGGGGCATTCAGTACTTC

clone size: many
D gene: .
V gene: TRBV7-9
J gene: TRBJ2-2
CDR3 protein: CASSLAGTTNTGELFF
CDR3 DNA: TGTGCCAGCAGCTTAGCCGGGACAACGAACACCGGGGAGCTGTTTTTT

clone size: many
D gene: TRBD1
V gene: TRBV29-1
J gene: TRBJ2-7
CDR3 protein: CSVEGSLQGAREQYF
CDR3 DNA: TGCAGCGTTGAGGGGAGCCTACAGGGGGCTCGCGAGCAGTACTTC

clone size: few
D gene: .
V gene: TRBV4-3
J gene: TRBJ2-1
CDR3 protein: CASSQEVWPYEQFF
CDR3 DNA: TGCGCCAGCAGCCAAGAAGTATGGCCGTATGAGCAGTTCTTC

clone size: .
D gene: TRBD1
V gene: TRBV6-5
J gene: TRBJ2-1
CDR3 protein: CASRSRQGRHDEQFF
CDR3 DNA: TGTGCCAGCAGAAGCCGACAGGGAAGGCACGATGAGCAGTTCTTC

clone size: .
D gene: .
V gene: TRBV2
J gene: TRBJ2-2
CDR3 protein: CASSEGGFNTGELFF
CDR3 DNA: TGTGCCAGTAGTGAAGGGGGTTTCAACACCGGGGAGCTGTTTTTT

clone size: .
D gene: .
V gene: TRBV12-3/TRBV12-4
J gene: TRBJ2-7
CDR3 protein: CASQVAYGEQYF
CDR3 DNA: TGTGCCAGCCAGGTGGCCTATGGCGAGCAGTACTTC

clone size: .
D gene: .
V gene: TRBV29-1
J gene: TRBJ1-4
CDR3 protein: CSVEEAGTNEKLFF
CDR3 DNA: TGCAGCGTTGAAGAGGCCGGAACTAATGAAAAACTGTTTTTT

clone size: few
D gene: .
V gene: TRBV2
J gene: TRBJ2-3
CDR3 protein: CASSEFVAGDTQYF
CDR3 DNA: TGTGCCAGCAGTGAGTTTGTCGCCGGCGATACGCAGTATTTT

clone size: few
D gene: .
V gene: TRBV10-3
J gene: TRBJ2-1
CDR3 protein: CAIGEWDEQFF
CDR3 DNA: TGTGCCATCGGGGAGTGGGATGAGCAGTTCTTC